These T cell receptor beta chains were read from a single sample in a study of blood T cell repertoires in COVID-19. Clones were read by immunoSEQ multiplex PCR, and TCRdb kept only the in-frame ones, dropping some. This sample has more than 200,000 clones; around four fifths occur once, and the top ten carry over 9.5%. The sample taken for sequencing was peripheral blood. The receptors shown here come from a woman at least 80 years old with COVID-19, enrolled during active disease. CDR3s leave out the opening cysteine and the closing phenylalanine or tryptophan.

v_gene,CDR3aa
TRBV5-5,ASSLGQSQETQY
TRBV7-2,ASSSLGTVTNTEAF
TRBV6-2/TRBV6-3,ASSPAGYQLYEQY
TRBV29-1,SVDQGTDTQY
TRBV5-1,ASSFSKRGDTQY
TRBV4-1,ASSRQGGMATEAF
TRBV30,AWSVGTDNSPLH
TRBV9,ASSPQLAGGHGEQF
TRBV10-3,AIKEAGVGNEQF
TRBV29-1,SAGSTSGYEQY
TRBV6-2/TRBV6-3,ASSDGVILGAF
TRBV6-2/TRBV6-3,ASSSGLRGTETQY
TRBV27,ASRLAGANTGELF
TRBV12-3/TRBV12-4,ASSPLPPYYT
TRBV19,ASSRDSNYGYT
TRBV27,ASSLRGQGGRYGYT
TRBV11-2,ASSRDRGRSFSPLH
TRBV3-1/TRBV3-2,ASSIGGVNTEAF
TRBV6-5,ASSYSATGIAEKLF
TRBV18,ASSRGRDQPQH
TRBV5-4,ASSYLGFLGQMNTEAF
TRBV6-5,ASRRTGPNQPQH
TRBV18,ASSPGQANYGYT
TRBV6-1,ASSEGKTGGSGYT
TRBV7-2,ASSLTDYGKQY
TRBV7-2,ASSLSPGGLGQY
TRBV5-5,ASSFQGPGYT
TRBV6-5,ASTPGQPSTDTQY
TRBV19,ASSPRSGREDGELF
TRBV11-2,ASSLGSYEQY
TRBV19,ASWGDYNSPLH
TRBV2,ASRTTRREQY
TRBV18,ASSSTGDSNQPQH
TRBV6-2/TRBV6-3,ASSYPSGEGRNTEAF
TRBV5-6,ASSSSTHRQGDQPQH
TRBV19,ASRSGGADTGELF
TRBV5-1,ASSSGQGAPGELF
TRBV6-2/TRBV6-3,ASSYSKGDINQPQH
TRBV18,ASSPAGGNSPLH
TRBV5-1,ASSPTGTGVNQPQH
TRBV5-1,ASSLGTGTGEQY
TRBV19,ASRQTGEGINQPQH
TRBV29-1,SVESSGSPYEQY
TRBV20-1,SASSGGETQY
TRBV20-1,SGTGDYGYT
TRBV5-5,ASSLDREAF
TRBV5-1,ASSSTPQTNTEAF
TRBV19,ASRPGTGRQPQH
TRBV3-1/TRBV3-2,ASSPRLSILYGYT
TRBV12-3/TRBV12-4,ASRPRGNTEAF
TRBV5-1,ASSLAGQGANVLT
TRBV6-5,ASSYETGTVNEQF
TRBV7-2,ASSPRRSEAQY
TRBV6-2/TRBV6-3,ASSSAGTVSSNSPLH
TRBV28,ASSLTGGVGTEAF
TRBV12-3/TRBV12-4,ASTLSGFRELF
TRBV3-1/TRBV3-2,ASSQSRGRTEAF